Listed below are T cell receptor beta chains from one sample, sequenced in a study of blood T cell repertoires in COVID-19. Sequenced by immunoSEQ multiplex PCR; TCRdb stores in-frame clones only, minus some. The table lists about 140,000 clones, roughly 82% of them singletons. Material: peripheral blood. These receptors were collected from a man at least 80 years old with acute or convalescent COVID-19. Both conserved end residues are trimmed from each CDR3.

ASRISGGAGANVLT,TRBJ2-6,TRBV28
ASSQVLYYEQY,TRBJ2-7,TRBV3-1/TRBV3-2
ASSLGASPGAPNQPQH,TRBJ1-5,TRBV11-2
ASSLARGTQY,TRBJ2-3,TRBV5-4
ASSQEMHVAYEQY,TRBJ2-7,TRBV4-3
ASSARDRGTGELF,TRBJ2-2,TRBV19
ASSQAWSRLHTDTQY,TRBJ2-3,TRBV3-1/TRBV3-2
ASSQPQGGNTIY,TRBJ1-3,TRBV28
ASSLGGVGVFQETQY,TRBJ2-5,TRBV11-3
ASSPGGSTDTQY,TRBJ2-3,TRBV7-2
ASSLGVESNIQY,TRBJ2-4,TRBV7-6
SVEGTGGTYEQY,TRBJ2-7,TRBV29-1
ASSPEGGGWGGYT,TRBJ1-2,TRBV9
ASRPYGGLNTDTQY,TRBJ2-3,TRBV2